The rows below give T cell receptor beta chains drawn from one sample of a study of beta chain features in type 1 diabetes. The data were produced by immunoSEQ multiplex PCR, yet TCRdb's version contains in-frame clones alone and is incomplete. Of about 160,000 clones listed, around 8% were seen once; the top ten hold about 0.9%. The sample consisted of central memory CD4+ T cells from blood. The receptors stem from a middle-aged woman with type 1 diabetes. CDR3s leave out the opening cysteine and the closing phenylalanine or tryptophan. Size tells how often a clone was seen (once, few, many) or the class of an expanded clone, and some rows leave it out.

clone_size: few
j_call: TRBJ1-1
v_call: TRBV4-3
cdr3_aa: ASSQASIGTEAF

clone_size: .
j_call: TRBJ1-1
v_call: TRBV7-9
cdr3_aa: ASHLDSSNTEAF

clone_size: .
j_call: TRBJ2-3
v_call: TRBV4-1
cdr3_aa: ASSPTGLAGAFTDTQY

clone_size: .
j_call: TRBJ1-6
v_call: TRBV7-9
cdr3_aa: ASSITGHANSPLH

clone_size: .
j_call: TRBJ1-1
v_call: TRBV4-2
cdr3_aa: ASSPTYDRVATEAF

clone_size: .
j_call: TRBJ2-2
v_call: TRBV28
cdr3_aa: ASSPGLADSNTGELF

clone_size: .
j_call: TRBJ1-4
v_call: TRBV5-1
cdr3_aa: ASRLLQGADEKLF

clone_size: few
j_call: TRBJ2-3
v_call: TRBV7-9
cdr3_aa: ASSSSTDTQY

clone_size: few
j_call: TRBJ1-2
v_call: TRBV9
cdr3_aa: ASSGRWGESGGYT

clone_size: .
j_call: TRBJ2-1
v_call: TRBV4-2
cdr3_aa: ASSPGRDYYNEQF

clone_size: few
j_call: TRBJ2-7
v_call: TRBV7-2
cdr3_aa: ASSLGSAEEAYEQY

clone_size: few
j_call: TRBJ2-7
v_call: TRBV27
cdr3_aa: ASSPTPTPSTYEQY

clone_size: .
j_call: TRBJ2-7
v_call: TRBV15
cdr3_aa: ATSRDVMSYEQY

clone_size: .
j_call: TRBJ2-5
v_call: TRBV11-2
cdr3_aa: ASSLGDWEETQY

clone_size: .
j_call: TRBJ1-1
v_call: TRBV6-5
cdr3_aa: ASRPRGNTEAF

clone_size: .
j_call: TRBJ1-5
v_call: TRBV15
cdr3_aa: ATSSGTAGNQPQH

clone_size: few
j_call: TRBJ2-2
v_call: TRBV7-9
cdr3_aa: ASRRDTGELF

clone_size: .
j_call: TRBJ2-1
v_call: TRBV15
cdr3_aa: ATSRERGGNYNEQF

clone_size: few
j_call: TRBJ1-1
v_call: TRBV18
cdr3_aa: ASSPSRGRMNTEAF

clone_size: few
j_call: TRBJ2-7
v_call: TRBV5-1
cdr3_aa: ASSVKLAGFYEQY

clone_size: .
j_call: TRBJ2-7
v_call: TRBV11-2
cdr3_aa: ASSLDPGRGEVWQY

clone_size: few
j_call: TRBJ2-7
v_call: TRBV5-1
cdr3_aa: ASSLTGGYEQY

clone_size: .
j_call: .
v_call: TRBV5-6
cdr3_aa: ASSPASAGVEQY

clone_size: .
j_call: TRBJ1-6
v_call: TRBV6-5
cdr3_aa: ASSYGTAFNSPLH

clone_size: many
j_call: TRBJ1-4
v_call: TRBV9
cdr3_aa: ASSQGGLEKLF

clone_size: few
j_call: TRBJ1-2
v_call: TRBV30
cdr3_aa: AWVTGRRYT

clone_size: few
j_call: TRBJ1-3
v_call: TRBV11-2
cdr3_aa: ASSLAPTGGNTIY

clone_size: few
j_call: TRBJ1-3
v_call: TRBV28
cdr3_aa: ASSLPGQANGNTIY

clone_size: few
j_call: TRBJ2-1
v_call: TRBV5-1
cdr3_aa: ASSTGSGSSYNEQF

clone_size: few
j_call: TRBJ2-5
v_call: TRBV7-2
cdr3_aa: ASERSTGTGVKETQY

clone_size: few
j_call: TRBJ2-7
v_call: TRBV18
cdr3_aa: ASSRGTEPYEQY